Listed below are T cell receptor beta chains from one sample, sequenced in a study of blood T cell repertoires in COVID-19. Measured with immunoSEQ multiplex PCR; TCRdb has only the in-frame clones, and not every one. The sample lists more than 400,000 clones; about nine tenths were seen once. Sequencing was carried out using PBMCs or T cells enriched from blood (not recorded which). These receptors all stem from a woman in her late teens or twenties who had recovered from COVID-19. The CDR3 runs from the conserved cysteine through the conserved F or W. D genes are given only for firm matches. For some rows the clone size is stated as once, few or many, or as a class when expanded; others skip it.

>TRBD1|NA|TRBV5-6|TRBJ1-1
TGTGCCAGCACTCCGCTGATGCAGGGGGCTGGCACTGAAGCTTTCTTT
CASTPLMQGAGTEAFF
>TRBD1|NA|TRBV30|TRBJ1-3
TGTGCCTGGAGATGGACAGGGAAGGGAAACACCATATATTTT
CAWRWTGKGNTIYF
>NA|NA|TRBV2|TRBJ1-1
TGTGCCAGCAGTTTCGGGACACCCGTAATCACTGAAGCTTTCTTT
CASSFGTPVITEAFF
>TRBD1|NA|TRBV5-4|TRBJ1-2
TGTGCCAGCAGCCCGGGGACAGGGGCCTATGGCTACACCTTC
CASSPGTGAYGYTF
>NA|NA|TRBV4-1|TRBJ1-1
TGCGCCAGCAGCCAAGAAAGTTACAGGGTGGGCACTGAAGCTTTCTTT
CASSQESYRVGTEAFF
>NA|once|TRBV19|TRBJ1-1
TGTGCCAGTAGTATAGACAGGGTTAAGGGGAACACTGAAGCTTTCTTT
CASSIDRVKGNTEAFF
>TRBD1|NA|TRBV5-1|TRBJ2-5
TGCGCCAGCAGCGGGGGACAGCCCCCGGAGACCCAGTACTTC
CASSGGQPPETQYF
>NA|NA|TRBV6-1|TRBJ1-4
TGTGCCAGCAGTGAAGCGGGGGTCAGGGGAAAACTGTTTTTT
CASSEAGVRGKLFF
>NA|NA|TRBV12-3/TRBV12-4|TRBJ1-4
TGTGCCAGCAGTTTGAAGAGGCAACTGTTTTTT
CASSLKRQLFF
>TRBD1|NA|TRBV7-6|TRBJ1-4
TGTGCCAGCTCAGGACAGGGCGGTGGTAATGAAAAACTGTTTTTT
CASSGQGGGNEKLFF
>NA|NA|TRBV5-1|TRBJ2-7
TGCGCCAGCAGCTTAAGCTACCACGAGCAGTACTTC
CASSLSYHEQYF
>NA|NA|TRBV5-1|TRBJ2-5
TGCGCCAGCAGCTCACTAGTGGGACAAGAGACCCAGTACTTC
CASSSLVGQETQYF
>NA|NA|TRBV2|TRBJ2-7
TGTGCCAGCAGTGTCCAGGGGACCTACGAGCAGTACTTC
CASSVQGTYEQYF
>TRBD1|NA|TRBV5-4|TRBJ2-3
TGTGCCAGCAGCTTGGTCCAGGGGGCAACGGATACGCAGTATTTT
CASSLVQGATDTQYF
>NA|NA|TRBV5-1|TRBJ2-7
TGCGCCAGCAGCTTTCTTGGACGGGACACAACCTACGAGCAGTACTTC
CASSFLGRDTTYEQYF
>NA|NA|TRBV7-9|TRBJ2-3
TGTGCCAGCAGCTTACTACAGGGAGATACGCAGTATTTT
CASSLLQGDTQYF
>TRBD1|few|TRBV12-5|TRBJ2-1
TGTGCTAGTGGTTTGGCCGGGACAGGGTCCATCAATGAGCAGTTCTTC
CASGLAGTGSINEQFF
>TRBD1|once|TRBV30|TRBJ2-5
TGTGCCTGGAGTGTAGGGGGCGCTGAGACCCAGTACTTC
CAWSVGGAETQYF
>NA|NA|TRBV5-1|TRBJ2-7
TGCGCCAGCAGCCCCGGGACTGCGAACTACGAGCAGTACTTC
CASSPGTANYEQYF
>TRBD1|NA|TRBV30|TRBJ1-1
TGTGCCGGGGACAGGGTCGCGAACACTGAAGCTTTCTTT
CAGDRVANTEAFF
>TRBD1|NA|TRBV18|TRBJ1-3
TGTGCCAGCTCACCACAACAGGGGGCGCCTGGAAACACCATATATTTT
CASSPQQGAPGNTIYF
>NA|NA|TRBV3-1/TRBV3-2|TRBJ1-1
TGTGCCAGCAGCCAGACAGGCCTCGGGGCTTTCTTT
CASSQTGLGAFF
>NA|NA|TRBV4-1|TRBJ1-1
TGCGCCAGCAGCCCAGGGGATGGACAGCAGAACACTGAAGCTTTCTTT
CASSPGDGQQNTEAFF
>NA|NA|TRBV7-2|TRBJ1-2
TGTGCCAGCAGCTTTCCGGGGTATGGCTACACCTTC
CASSFPGYGYTF
>NA|NA|TRBV4-1|TRBJ2-7
TGCGCCAGCAGCCACCTTCCCTGGAGACGGGAGCAGTACTTC
CASSHLPWRREQYF
>NA|NA|TRBV6-2/TRBV6-3|TRBJ2-2
TGTGCCAGCAGCCTTGGACAGTTCCCGGTCGCGAACACCGGGGAGCTGTTTTTT
CASSLGQFPVANTGELFF
>NA|NA|TRBV6-1|TRBJ2-7
TGTGCCAGCAGTGAGGCCCTGATGAGGAGCTCCTACGAGCAGTACTTC
CASSEALMRSSYEQYF
>NA|NA|TRBV5-1|TRBJ1-4
TGCGCCAGCAGCCACTTATGGGGGGTTAATGAAAAACTGTTTTTT
CASSHLWGVNEKLFF
>NA|NA|TRBV18|TRBJ2-1
TGTGCCAGCTCACGGGCAGGGGGAGGCAATGAGCAGTTCTTC
CASSRAGGGNEQFF
>TRBD1|NA|TRBV5-1|TRBJ1-4
TGCGCCAGCAGCTCGGGACAGGGGCGGGAAAAACTGTTTTTT
CASSSGQGREKLFF
>TRBD1|NA|TRBV3-1/TRBV3-2|TRBJ1-2
TGTGCCAGCAGCCACACTCTTCCGGGACAGGGAATCTATGGCTACACCTTC
CASSHTLPGQGIYGYTF
>TRBD1|NA|TRBV5-5|TRBJ1-2
TGTGCCAGCAGCTTAAACCCGGGACAGGGGGCAATGGGCTACACCTTC
CASSLNPGQGAMGYTF
>TRBD2|NA|TRBV11-2|TRBJ2-2
TGTGCCAGCACCCCTCCCCTAGCGGGATCAGGGGAGCTGTTTTTT
CASTPPLAGSGELFF
>NA|once|TRBV28|TRBJ2-7
TGTGCCAGCAGTTCGTTGGGGGGCTACGAGCAGTACTTC
CASSSLGGYEQYF
>NA|NA|TRBV12-3/TRBV12-4|TRBJ2-5
TGTGCCAGCAGTACGCAACGGCGGGAGACCCAGTACTTC
CASSTQRRETQYF